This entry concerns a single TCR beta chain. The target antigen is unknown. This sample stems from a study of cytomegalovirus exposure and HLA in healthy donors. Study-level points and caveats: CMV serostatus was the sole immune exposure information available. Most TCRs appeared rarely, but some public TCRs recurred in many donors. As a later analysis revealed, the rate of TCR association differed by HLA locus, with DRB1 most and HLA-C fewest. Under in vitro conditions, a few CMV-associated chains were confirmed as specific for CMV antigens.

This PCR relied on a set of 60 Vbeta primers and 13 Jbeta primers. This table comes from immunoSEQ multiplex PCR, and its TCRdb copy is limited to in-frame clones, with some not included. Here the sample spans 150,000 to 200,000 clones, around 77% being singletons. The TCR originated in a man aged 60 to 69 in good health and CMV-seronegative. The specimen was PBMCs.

This chain's CDR3 is CASSYAWGAGELFF. DNA of the CDR3: TGTGCCAGCAGCTACGCGTGGGGGGCCGGGGAGCTGTTTTTT. This chain connects TRBV14 to TRBJ2-2; D possibly corresponds to TRBD2 (6 bases). Deletions cut 5 bases from V and 6 bases from J, with 13 bases between. The CDR3 is made up of 14 amino acids. CDR1 is SGHDN, CDR2 FVKESK, per germline.